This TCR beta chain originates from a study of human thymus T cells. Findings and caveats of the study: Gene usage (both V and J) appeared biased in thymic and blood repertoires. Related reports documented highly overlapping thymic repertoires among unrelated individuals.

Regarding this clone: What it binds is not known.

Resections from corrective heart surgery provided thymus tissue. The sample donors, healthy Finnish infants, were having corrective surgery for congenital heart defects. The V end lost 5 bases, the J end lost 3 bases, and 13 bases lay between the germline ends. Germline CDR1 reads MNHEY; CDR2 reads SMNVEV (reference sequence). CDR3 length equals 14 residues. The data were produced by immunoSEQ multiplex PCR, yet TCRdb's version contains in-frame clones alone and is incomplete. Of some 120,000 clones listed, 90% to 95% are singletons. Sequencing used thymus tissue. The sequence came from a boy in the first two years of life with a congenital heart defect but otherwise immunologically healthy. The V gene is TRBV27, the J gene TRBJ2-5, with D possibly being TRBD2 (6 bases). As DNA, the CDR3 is TGTGCCAGCAGTGCGGGACGCCTCAAAGAGACCCAGTACTTC. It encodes CASSAGRLKETQYF.